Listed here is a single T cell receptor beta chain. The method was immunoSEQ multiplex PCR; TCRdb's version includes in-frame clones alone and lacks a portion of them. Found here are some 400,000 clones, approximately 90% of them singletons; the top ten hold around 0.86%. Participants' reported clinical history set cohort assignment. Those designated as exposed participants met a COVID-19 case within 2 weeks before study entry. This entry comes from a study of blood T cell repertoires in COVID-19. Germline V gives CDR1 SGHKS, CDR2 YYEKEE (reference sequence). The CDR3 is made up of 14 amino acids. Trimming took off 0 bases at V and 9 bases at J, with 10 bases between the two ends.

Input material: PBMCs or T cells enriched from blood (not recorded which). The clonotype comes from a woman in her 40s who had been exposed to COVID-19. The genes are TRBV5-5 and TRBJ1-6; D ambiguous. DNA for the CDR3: TGTGCCAGCAGCTTGGTCCTGGCAGGTTCACCCCTCCACTTT. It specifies CASSLVLAGSPLHF.